These 3 T cell receptor beta chains share one sample of origin, sequenced in a study of GPR56 and killer-like receptors on CD4 memory cells. TCRdb re-called the reads; every CDR3 protein appears as one record, without DNA. Its clone listing holds more than 2,000 distinct CDR3 sequences. Five CD4+ populations, defined by killer cell lectin-like receptor and GPR56 markers, were sorted by FACS. The source material was memory CD4+ T cells from blood. The receptors originated from a human donor in good health.

In terms of frequency, this clonotype is medium-sized. The V gene is TRBV6-5, the J gene TRBJ1-6; TCRdb reports TRBD1, a call that lacks DNA to check it against. There are 13 residues in the CDR3. The germline V gene encodes CDR1 MNHEY and CDR2 SVGAGI. The CDR3 spells CASGWRGASPLHF.

This chain joins TRBV7-2 and TRBJ2-3; checking the TCRdb D call of TRBD1 is not possible without DNA. Germline V lookup: CDR1 SGHTA, CDR2 FQGNSA. CDR3 size: 17 residues. The CDR3 here is CASSLIKGGRRTDTQYF.

V gene TRBV12-3 or TRBV12-4 combines with J gene TRBJ1-2. The CDR3 has 12 residues. The CDR3: CASSLGPYGYTF.